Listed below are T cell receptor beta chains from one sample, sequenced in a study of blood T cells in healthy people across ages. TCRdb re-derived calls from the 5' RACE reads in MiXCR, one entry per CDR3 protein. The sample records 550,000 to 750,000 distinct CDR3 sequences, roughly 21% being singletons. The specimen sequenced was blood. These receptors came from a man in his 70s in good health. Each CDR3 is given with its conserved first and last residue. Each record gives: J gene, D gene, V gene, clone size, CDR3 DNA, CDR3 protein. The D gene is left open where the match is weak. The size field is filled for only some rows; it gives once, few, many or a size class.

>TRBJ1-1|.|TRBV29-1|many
TGCAGCGGAGGGGTTGTGGGGGGCACTGAAGCTTTCTTT
CSGGVVGGTEAFF
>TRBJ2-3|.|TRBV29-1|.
TGCAGCCTCGTTAGCGGCACAGATACGCAGTATTTT
CSLVSGTDTQYF
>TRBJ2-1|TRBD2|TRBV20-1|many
TGCAGTGCTCCCGGACTAGCGGGAGGGGGTAATGAGCAGTTCTTC
CSAPGLAGGGNEQFF
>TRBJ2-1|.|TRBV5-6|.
TGTGCCAGCAGCTTGGTTCGCGGTATCGGGCAGTTCTTC
CASSLVRGIGQFF
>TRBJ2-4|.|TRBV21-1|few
TGTGCCAGCCGTTCTTCGGGACAGGGGGAGGAAGACATTCAGTACTTC
CASRSSGQGEEDIQYF
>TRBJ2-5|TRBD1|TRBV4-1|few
TGCGCCAGCAGCCAAGAGGGGACAGGAAGAGAGACCCAGCACTTC
CASSQEGTGRETQHF
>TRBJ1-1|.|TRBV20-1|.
TGCAGTGCTAGAAGTGTGATGAACACTGAAGCTTTCTTT
CSARSVMNTEAFF
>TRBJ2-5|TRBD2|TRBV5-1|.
TGCGCCAGCAGCTCGGGACTAGAGGAAGAGACCCAGTACTTC
CASSSGLEEETQYF
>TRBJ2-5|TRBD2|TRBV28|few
TGTGCCAGCATGTCAGCGGGAAGGGCCCAAGAGACCCAGTACTTC
CASMSAGRAQETQYF
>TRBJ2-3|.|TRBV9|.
TGTGCCAGCAGCCCGGGGGCGGCTAGCACAGATACGCAGTATTTT
CASSPGAASTDTQYF
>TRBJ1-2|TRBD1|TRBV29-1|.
TGCAGCGTGGGGACAGGGGGTTCGTCTCACTATGGCTACACCTTC
CSVGTGGSSHYGYTF
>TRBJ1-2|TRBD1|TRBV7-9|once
TGTGCCAGCAGCGACAGGGACAGGGTCTATGGCTACACCTTC
CASSDRDRVYGYTF
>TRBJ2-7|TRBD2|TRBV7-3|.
TGTGCCAGCAGCTTACATCGGGGGGCCTACGAGCAGTACTTC
CASSLHRGAYEQYF
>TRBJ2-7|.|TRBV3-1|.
TGTGCCAGCAGCCAAGTAAGCAGGGGCTCCTACGAGCAGTACTTC
CASSQVSRGSYEQYF
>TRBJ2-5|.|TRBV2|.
TGTGCCAGCGGGAGTCGGGGCTGGCAAGAGACCCAGTACTTC
CASGSRGWQETQYF
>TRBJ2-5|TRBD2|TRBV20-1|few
TGCAGTGCTAGGGTTCCGGGAGGGGAGACCCAGTACTTC
CSARVPGGETQYF
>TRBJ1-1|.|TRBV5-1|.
TGCGCCAGCAGCTTGGAGGGGCAGGGATCGACTGAAGCTTTCTTT
CASSLEGQGSTEAFF
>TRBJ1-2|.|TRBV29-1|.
TGCAGCGTGGACAGAGCTAACTATGGCTACACCTTC
CSVDRANYGYTF
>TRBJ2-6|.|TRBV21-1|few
TGTGCCAGCAGCAAAGGGGGGGAGTCAGGAGACCTCTCTGGGGCCAACGTCCTGACTTTC
CASSKGGESGDLSGANVLTF
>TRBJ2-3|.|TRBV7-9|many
TGTGCCAGCAGCTTAAGAACTGCAGATACGCAGTATTTT
CASSLRTADTQYF
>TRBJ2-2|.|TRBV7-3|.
TGTGCCAGCAGCCCACTCCCGGGTTCGAACACCGGGGAGCTGTTTTTT
CASSPLPGSNTGELFF
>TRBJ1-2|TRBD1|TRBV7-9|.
TGTGCCAGCAGCCCCCGGGACAGTCCTCGCTATGGCTACACCTTC
CASSPRDSPRYGYTF
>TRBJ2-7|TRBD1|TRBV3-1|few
TGTGCCAGTCCGGACAGGGCGAAGAGGTGCCGCTCCTACGAGCAGTACTTC
CASPDRAKRCRSYEQYF
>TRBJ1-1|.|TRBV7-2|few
TGTGCCAGCAGCCATAGGGTCACTGAAGCTTTCTTT
CASSHRVTEAFF
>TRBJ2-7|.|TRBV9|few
TGTGCCAGCAGCGTAGGCCCGGGATCCTACGAGCAGTACTTC
CASSVGPGSYEQYF
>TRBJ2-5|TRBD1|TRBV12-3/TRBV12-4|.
TGTGCCAGCAGTTTTCCAGGGGGCGTAGAGACCCAGTACTTC
CASSFPGGVETQYF
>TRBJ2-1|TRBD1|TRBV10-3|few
TGTGCCATCAGTCAGGTGATAGGACAGGGATCGAACAATGAGCAGTTCTTC
CAISQVIGQGSNNEQFF
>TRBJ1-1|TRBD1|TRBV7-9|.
TGTGCCAGCAGCTACGACAGGGCCGAGGCTGAAGCTTTCTTT
CASSYDRAEAEAFF
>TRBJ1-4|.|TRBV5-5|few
TGTGCCAGCAGCCCCGGGACCGCCGCGGAAAAACTGTTTTTT
CASSPGTAAEKLFF
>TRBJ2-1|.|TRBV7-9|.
TGTGCCAGCAGCTTACATGTTGGCGGCGGGGCATCCAATGAGCAGTTCTTC
CASSLHVGGGASNEQFF
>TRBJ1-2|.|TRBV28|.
TGTGCCAGCAGTTTTCAGGGTCGGGGCGGCTACACCTTC
CASSFQGRGGYTF
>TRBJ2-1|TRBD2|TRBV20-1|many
TGCAGTGCTAGATGGGTGGCGGGAGTAGGGTACAATGAGCAGTTCTTC
CSARWVAGVGYNEQFF
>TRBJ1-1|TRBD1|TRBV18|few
TGTGCCAGCTCGCTGACAGGGGGCTCGATGGGCACTGAAGCTTTCTTT
CASSLTGGSMGTEAFF
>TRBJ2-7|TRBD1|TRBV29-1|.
TGCAGCGTGCGGACAGGGATAGACGAGCAGTACTTC
CSVRTGIDEQYF
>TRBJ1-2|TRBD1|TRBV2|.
TGTGCCAGCAGTGAAGTGGACAGGACTAACTATGGCTACACCTTC
CASSEVDRTNYGYTF
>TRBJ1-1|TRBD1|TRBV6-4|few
TGTGCCAGCAGCCCACAGGGGTCGAACACTGAAGCTTTCTTT
CASSPQGSNTEAFF
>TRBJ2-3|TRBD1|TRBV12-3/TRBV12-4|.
TGTGCCAGCAGTTCAGGGACAGTCCGAGCAGATACGCAGTATTTT
CASSSGTVRADTQYF
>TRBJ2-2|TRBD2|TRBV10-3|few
TGTGCCAGTAGACTAGCGGGACCGGCCGGGGAGCTGTTTTTT
CASRLAGPAGELFF
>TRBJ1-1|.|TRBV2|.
TGTGCCAGCAGTGAAGGTTCGACAGGGAACACTGAAGCTTTCTTT
CASSEGSTGNTEAFF
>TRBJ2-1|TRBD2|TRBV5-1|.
TGCGCCAGCAGCTTGGCCGCTAGCGGGAGTAGGGATTATGAGCAGTTCTTC
CASSLAASGSRDYEQFF
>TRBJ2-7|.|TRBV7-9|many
TGTGCCAGCAGCTCACCCGGGACTCAGCTCAACGAGCAGTACTTC
CASSSPGTQLNEQYF
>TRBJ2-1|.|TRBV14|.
TGTGCCAGCAGCCAAGGATGGGGGGAATCCTACAATGAGCAGTTCTTC
CASSQGWGESYNEQFF
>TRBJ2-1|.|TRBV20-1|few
TGCAGTGCTAGAGATCCGAGGGGCATAGCGGCCTCCTACAATGAGCAGTTCTTC
CSARDPRGIAASYNEQFF
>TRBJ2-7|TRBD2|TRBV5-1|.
TGCGCCAGCAGCTGGCGCGGGACTAGCGGGAGGGCCGCGGACGAGCAGTACTTC
CASSWRGTSGRAADEQYF
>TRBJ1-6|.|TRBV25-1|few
TGTGCCAGCAGTGAAGGTGGGAATTCACCCCTCCACTTT
CASSEGGNSPLHF
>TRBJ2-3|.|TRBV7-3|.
TGTGCCAGCAGCCTTAGCGCCGCGACAGATACGCAGTATTTT
CASSLSAATDTQYF
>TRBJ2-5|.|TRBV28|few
TGTGCCAGCAGTCCCAACCCCCAGGGTCAGGAGACCCAGTACTTC
CASSPNPQGQETQYF
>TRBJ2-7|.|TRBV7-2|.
TGTGCCAGCAGCTGGGATAGCGATTTCTACGAGCAGTACTTC
CASSWDSDFYEQYF
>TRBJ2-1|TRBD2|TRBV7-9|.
TGTGCCAGCCGGGAGGCCCCCTACGATGAGCAGTTCTTC
CASREAPYDEQFF